This T cell receptor (beta chain) was recorded in a study of vaccination and CD4 T cells after COVID-19. For the study at large: Convalescent patients gave post-COVID blood a median around 91 days post-diagnosis, range 35 to 161. Cultures designated as controls were supplied with a CEFX pool, an HIV-1 Nef pool, or no peptide. Stimulation of the cells used overlapping spike peptide pools from SARS-CoV-2 and from the common cold coronaviruses HCoV-NL63, HCoV-OC43 and HCoV-229E.

An Oncomine TCR Beta short-read assay was used to sequence the DNA from cultured CD4+ T cells. TCRdb recomputed calls from the PCR reads with MiXCR, one row per CDR3 protein. The sample consists of about 14,000 distinct CDR3 sequences, 50% to 55% of them appearing once. In its sample, this clonotype was seen a few times. Its antigen is as yet unknown. Deletions cut 2 bases from V and 2 bases from J, with 10 bases between. This CDR3 has 16 residues. Germline loops: CDR1 KGHSH, CDR2 LQKENI. Treatment of the sample: roughly ten-day PBMC culture with coronavirus spike peptide pools or control peptides (ViraFEST assay).

The TCR sequence derives from a human donor who had recovered from COVID-19. The specimen was CD4+ T cells from blood, cultured in vitro. The chain joins TRBV18 to TRBJ2-6; possible D gene TRBD1, 5 bases. The CDR3 DNA reads TGTGCCAGCTCACCATTGAAGGGGCCTGGGGCCAACGTCCTGACTTTC. As protein: CASSPLKGPGANVLTF.